The rows below give T cell receptor beta chains drawn from one sample of a study of blood T cell repertoires in COVID-19. Produced via immunoSEQ multiplex PCR; TCRdb's table is partial and in-frame only. In the table there are some 200,000 clones, around 80% of which are singletons. Sequenced sample: peripheral blood. The source is an elderly woman with COVID-19, enrolled during active disease. CDR3s include the opening cysteine and the closing phenylalanine or tryptophan. Each record gives: J gene, clone size, D gene, V gene, CDR3 protein, CDR3 DNA. A D gene is named only where the DNA matches it firmly. Not every row has a clone size; where given, it reads once, few, many or a size class.

TRBJ1-1	once	TRBD1	TRBV5-6	CASSWGQVGTEAFF	TGTGCCAGCAGCTGGGGACAGGTAGGGACTGAAGCTTTCTTT
TRBJ1-5	.	.	TRBV28	CASSPRTVSGQPQHF	TGTGCCAGCAGCCCCCGGACAGTTTCTGGTCAGCCCCAGCATTTT
TRBJ2-2	.	TRBD2	TRBV7-3	CASSFPLGRAPGTGELFF	TGTGCCAGCAGCTTTCCCCTCGGGAGGGCCCCGGGCACCGGGGAGCTGTTTTTT
TRBJ1-2	few	.	TRBV19	CASGSAGINYGYTF	TGTGCCAGTGGGTCAGCGGGGATTAACTATGGCTACACCTTC
TRBJ2-1	.	.	TRBV5-1	CASSPGPAYNEQFF	TGCGCCAGCAGCCCAGGGCCAGCCTACAATGAGCAGTTCTTC
TRBJ2-3	.	.	TRBV20-1	CSASKSGLGDTQYF	TGCAGTGCTAGTAAGAGCGGGCTGGGGGATACGCAGTATTTT
TRBJ2-7	.	TRBD1	TRBV28	CASSPPDRAHEQYF	TGTGCCAGCAGCCCCCCGGACAGGGCCCACGAGCAGTACTTC
TRBJ1-3	.	.	TRBV4-1	CASRLAGFSGNTIYF	TGCGCCAGCAGACTCGCGGGTTTCTCTGGAAACACCATATATTTT
TRBJ1-1	.	.	TRBV5-1	CASGNKEDTEAFF	TGCGCCAGCGGCAACAAGGAGGACACTGAAGCTTTCTTT
TRBJ1-5	.	.	TRBV28	CASRSSSMRRSNQPQHF	TGTGCCAGCAGGTCCTCCTCGATGCGGCGGAGCAATCAGCCCCAGCATTTT
TRBJ1-5	.	.	TRBV27	CATRRGGAEGQPQHF	TGTGCCACCAGACGAGGGGGGGCCGAAGGCCAGCCCCAGCATTTT
TRBJ2-7	.	TRBD1	TRBV2	CASTRDRAYEEQYF	TGTGCCAGCACCCGGGACAGGGCTTACGAGGAGCAGTACTTC
TRBJ1-1	.	.	TRBV3-1/TRBV3-2	CASSPLMYRGGEAFF	TGTGCCAGCAGCCCCCTTATGTATAGGGGGGGTGAAGCTTTCTTT
TRBJ2-1	.	.	TRBV9	CASSVGTTYNEQFF	TGTGCCAGCAGCGTAGGGACAACGTACAATGAGCAGTTCTTC
TRBJ2-1	.	.	TRBV15	CATSRGGSGSYNEQFF	TGTGCCACCAGCAGAGGGGGTAGCGGTTCCTACAATGAGCAGTTCTTC
TRBJ1-1	once	.	TRBV28	CASSLRLNTEAFF	TGTGCCAGCAGTTTGAGGTTGAACACTGAAGCTTTCTTT
TRBJ1-1	.	TRBD1	TRBV28	CASSGTGGLTEAFF	TGTGCCAGCAGTGGTACAGGGGGCTTGACTGAAGCTTTCTTT
TRBJ1-1	.	TRBD1	TRBV7-2	CASSRDRLEAFF	TGTGCCAGCAGCCGGGACAGGCTTGAAGCTTTCTTT
TRBJ1-1	once	.	TRBV9	CASSLFPGEHTEAFF	TGTGCCAGCAGCCTCTTTCCGGGGGAACACACTGAAGCTTTCTTT
TRBJ2-2	.	.	TRBV3-1/TRBV3-2	CASSQGTLNTGELFF	TGTGCCAGCAGCCAAGGGACTCTGAACACCGGGGAGCTGTTTTTT
TRBJ1-2	once	.	TRBV10-2	CASSGLVTGDGYTF	TGCGCCAGCAGTGGTTTGGTGACAGGCGATGGCTACACCTTC
TRBJ1-1	.	TRBD1	TRBV24-1	CATQGQGNTEAFF	TGTGCCACCCAAGGACAGGGGAACACTGAAGCTTTCTTT
TRBJ1-5	once	.	TRBV24-1	CATSDSRGSGQPQHF	TGTGCCACCAGTGATAGTCGAGGGTCCGGTCAGCCCCAGCATTTT
TRBJ2-5	.	.	TRBV5-1	CASSVQGGETQYF	TGCGCCAGCAGCGTCCAGGGGGGCGAGACCCAGTACTTC
TRBJ1-1	once	.	TRBV2	CASSLEGQINTEAFF	TGTGCCAGCAGCCTCGAGGGACAAATAAACACTGAAGCTTTCTTT
TRBJ1-5	.	.	TRBV12-5	CASVSGNQPQHF	TGTGCTAGTGTCAGCGGAAATCAGCCCCAGCATTTT
TRBJ2-7	.	.	TRBV6-1	CASSEAWSGFSYEQYF	TGTGCCAGCAGTGAAGCGTGGTCAGGCTTTTCCTACGAGCAGTACTTC
TRBJ2-7	.	TRBD1	TRBV10-1	CASSNRGPPYEQYF	TGCGCCAGCAGTAACAGGGGGCCGCCCTACGAGCAGTACTTC
TRBJ2-5	.	.	TRBV5-4	CASSNGAKETQYF	TGTGCCAGCAGCAATGGGGCGAAAGAGACCCAGTACTTC
TRBJ2-2	.	.	TRBV29-1	CSAIREVTGELFF	TGCAGCGCCATACGAGAAGTCACCGGGGAGCTGTTTTTT
TRBJ1-1	.	.	TRBV12-3/TRBV12-4	CASSLGPEAFF	TGTGCCAGCAGTTTAGGGCCCGAAGCTTTCTTT
TRBJ1-1	.	TRBD1	TRBV29-1	CSVTQGRNTEAFF	TGCAGCGTTACACAGGGGAGGAACACTGAAGCTTTCTTT
TRBJ1-6	.	TRBD1	TRBV28	CASFPGTGFNSPLHF	TGTGCCAGCTTCCCCGGGACAGGCTTTAATTCACCCCTCCACTTT
TRBJ1-5	once	.	TRBV7-8	CASSSIGTLNQPQHF	TGTGCCAGCAGCTCCATCGGGACACTCAATCAGCCCCAGCATTTT
TRBJ1-1	.	TRBD1	TRBV19	CASSISTGMNTEAFF	TGTGCCAGTAGTATCTCGACAGGGATGAACACTGAAGCTTTCTTT
TRBJ1-4	.	.	TRBV6-5	CASTLQSNEKLFF	TGTGCCAGCACTCTGCAGTCCAATGAAAAACTGTTTTTT
TRBJ2-3	.	TRBD2	TRBV7-3	CASSRSGGSSDTQYF	TGTGCCAGCAGCCGGAGCGGGGGTAGTTCAGATACGCAGTATTTT
TRBJ1-4	.	TRBD1	TRBV28	CASSLQGRSEKLFF	TGTGCCAGCAGCCTACAGGGGAGGAGTGAAAAACTGTTTTTT
TRBJ1-2	.	.	TRBV28	CASAQGFEYGYTF	TGTGCCAGCGCACAGGGATTTGAATACGGCTACACCTTC
TRBJ2-1	.	.	TRBV15	CATSRVQFTSYNEQFF	TGTGCCACCAGCAGAGTGCAGTTTACCTCCTACAATGAGCAGTTCTTC
TRBJ2-5	.	TRBD1	TRBV5-4	CASRPTGGPQETQYF	TGTGCCAGCAGGCCGACAGGGGGTCCTCAAGAGACCCAGTACTTC
TRBJ2-7	.	TRBD1	TRBV6-5	CASRTGLDEQYF	TGTGCCAGCAGGACAGGGCTGGATGAGCAGTACTTC
TRBJ2-3	.	.	TRBV3-1/TRBV3-2	CASSRRGTDTQYF	TGTGCCAGCAGCCGGAGAGGTACAGATACGCAGTATTTT
TRBJ1-4	.	TRBD1	TRBV19	CASSPGTGPEKLFF	TGTGCCAGTAGTCCCGGGACAGGCCCTGAAAAACTGTTTTTT
TRBJ2-2	.	.	TRBV5-4	CASSLGSRTGELFF	TGTGCCAGCAGTCTCGGGTCGAGGACCGGGGAGCTGTTTTTT
TRBJ2-1	once	.	TRBV12-3/TRBV12-4	CASSFTSYNEQFF	TGTGCCAGCAGTTTCACTAGCTACAATGAGCAGTTCTTC